This T cell receptor beta chain appears in the sequencing data of a study of control samples from healthy donors and cancer patients (dated by TCRdb to 2020 to 2022). The library relied on the immunoSEQ multiplex PCR assay. The source is immuneACCESS, and TCRdb retained only in-frame sequences with V and J called. Part of the clones is not carried over; for the studies checked, unresolved V genes explain less than half of this, and the remainder is unexplained. A total of about 96,000 clones appear in this sample, more than 80% of them only once. The ten largest clonotypes hold approximately 7.9% of the sample. Points on this clone: Its cognate antigen has yet to be identified. A junction boundary mismatches the germline segment, possibly from a read error.

The CDR3 runs 12 residues from the cysteine to the phenylalanine. Here the CDR3 DNA is all that survives: 36 bases in frame from base 1. CDR1 and CDR2 are drawn from the germline V gene: SGHAT, FQNNGV. Sequenced sample: blood. The sequence came from a man aged 18 to 30 in good health. The receptor chain draws on TRBV11-2 and TRBJ2-3; TRBD2 matches 12 bases in the middle. The CDR3 reads CASSSQLAGGTF. The sequenced DNA: TGTGCCAGCAGCTCACAACTAGCGGGGGGCACTTTT.